The source of this T cell receptor (beta chain) is a study of T-cell memory formation after mild COVID-19 (dated by TCRdb to about 2021). Notes on the research overall: TCR sequence clusters from the two donors were found to be largely donor specific. The cohort was made up of two young adult volunteers, one female and one male, who were previously healthy. In a couple of donors, T-cell clones that expanded and contracted after mild COVID-19 were tracked by sequencing TCRalpha and TCRbeta repertoires over time.

Ficoll-Paque density gradient centrifugation was used to isolate PBMCs. What the study reported, not specific to this receptor: Balanced CD4/CD8 phenotypes were observed for clones contracting from day 15 to 85, whereas a bias towards CD4+ was observed for a second wave of clones expanding from day 15 to 37. The detection of some responding clones in pre-infection memory suggests that pre-existing cross-reactive memory T cells joined the SARS-CoV-2 response. Contracting CD4+ clones were located mainly in the CM and EM memory subsets, whereas CD8+ clones were found to be enriched in EMRA. SARS-CoV-2 specificity of the second-wave clones peaking on day 37 was not confirmed. Only a couple of mild cases were covered by the study, and larger cohorts that include severe cases with pre-infection samples were considered necessary.

Germline trimming amounts to 0 bases on V and 0 bases on J, with 5 as the count of junction bases outside the gene matches. For CDR1 and CDR2, the germline V gene lists SGHRS and YFSETQ. Including the terminal cysteine and phenylalanine, the CDR3 comprises 16 residues. The retained sequence is limited to the CDR3, 48 bases, with the frame set at the first base. As for this clonotype: No cognate antigen has been identified for it. No much larger clonotype is one base removed from it; base qualities were not supplied.

For sequencing, an Illumina NovaSeq 6000 was employed. TCRalpha and TCRbeta cDNA libraries were constructed by 5'RACE with constant-segment primers, with sample barcodes and unique molecular identifiers being introduced. Trizol reagent was used to extract RNA from every sample. The libraries were amplified in two PCR steps, and the second step added a second sample barcode and Illumina TruSeq adapters. Libraries were sequenced on an Illumina NovaSeq with 2 x 150 bp paired-end reads. As for the authors' bioinformatics: With migec v1.2.7, reads were demultiplexed and then collapsed into UMI-guided consensus sequences. Using mixcr v2.1.11, UMI consensuses were aligned to TRA and TRB V and J templates and then assembled into clonotypes. Expanded or contracted clonotypes were those called significant by both edgeR and NoisET, with noise models trained on biological replicates. edgeR calls used a false discovery rate-adjusted p below 0.01 and a log2 fold-change threshold of 1. As an exploratory analysis of dynamics, PCA with hierarchical clustering was applied to max-normalized trajectories of the 1000 most abundant clonotypes. Separately sequenced CD4+ and CD8+ repertoires were used to assign the CD4 or CD8 phenotype of responding clones. TCRdb reprocessed the public reads (quality trimming at Q25 with fastp, clone calling with MiXCR) and kept in-frame beta chains. Entries are consolidated by CDR3 protein sequence, retaining the most common genes and DNA. TCRdb, not the authors, supplied the V and J calls. Present in this sample are 350,000 to 500,000 distinct CDR3 sequences, more than 15% of which were seen just once. The ten largest clones capture around a fifth of the sample.

Sequenced input: PBMCs or a T cell subset sorted from them (not recorded which). The TCR was taken from a man aged 18-30 years who had mild COVID-19 (a few samples of this study predate the infection). The sample titles of this study are shuffled in the database, so cell type and time point are left out; the donor was told from shared clones. The V and J genes are TRBV5-1 and TRBJ1-1; 7 nucleotides in the junction match TRBD1. The CDR3 reads as follows: CASSLASGGMNTEAFF. Here is the DNA: TGCGCCAGCAGCTTGGCGTCAGGGGGAATGAACACTGAAGCTTTCTTT.